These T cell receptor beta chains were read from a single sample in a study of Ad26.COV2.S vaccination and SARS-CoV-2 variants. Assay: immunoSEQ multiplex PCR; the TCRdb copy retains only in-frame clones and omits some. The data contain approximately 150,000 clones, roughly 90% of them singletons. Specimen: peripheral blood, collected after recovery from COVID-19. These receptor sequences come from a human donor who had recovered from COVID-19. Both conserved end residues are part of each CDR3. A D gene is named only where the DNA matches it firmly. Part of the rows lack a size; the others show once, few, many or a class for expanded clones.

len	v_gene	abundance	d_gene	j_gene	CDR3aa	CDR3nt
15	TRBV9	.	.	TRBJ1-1	CASSVVTPRGTEAFF	TGTGCCAGCAGCGTAGTAACCCCCCGGGGAACTGAAGCTTTCTTT
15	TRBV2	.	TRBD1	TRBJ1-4	CASSEATGGNEKLFF	TGTGCCAGCAGTGAGGCGACAGGGGGCAATGAAAAACTGTTTTTT
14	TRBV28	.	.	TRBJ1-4	CASSLSPNNEKLFF	TGTGCCAGCAGTTTATCCCCTAATAATGAAAAACTGTTTTTT
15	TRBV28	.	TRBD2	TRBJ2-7	CASSLGRGGFYEQYF	TGTGCCAGCAGTTTGGGGCGGGGGGGCTTCTACGAGCAGTACTTC
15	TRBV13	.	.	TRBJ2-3	CASRVRRGIWDTQYF	TGTGCCAGCAGAGTGCGTAGGGGGATATGGGATACGCAGTATTTT
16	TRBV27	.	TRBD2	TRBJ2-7	CASKAGGRPSSYEQYF	TGTGCCAGCAAGGCGGGGGGGCGCCCGAGCTCCTACGAGCAGTACTTC
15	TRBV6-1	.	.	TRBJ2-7	CASSEAVPGVYEQYF	TGTGCCAGCAGTGAAGCGGTGCCCGGGGTTTACGAGCAGTACTTC
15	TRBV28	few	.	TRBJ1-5	CASRGTPYSNQPQHF	TGTGCCAGCAGGGGGACACCTTATAGCAATCAGCCCCAGCATTTT
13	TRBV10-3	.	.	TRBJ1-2	CAISESAGTGYTF	TGTGCCATCAGTGAGTCGGCAGGGACCGGCTACACCTTC
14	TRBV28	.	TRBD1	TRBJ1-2	CASSLGDRAYGYTF	TGTGCCAGCAGTTTGGGGGACAGGGCCTATGGCTACACCTTC
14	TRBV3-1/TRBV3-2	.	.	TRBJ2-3	CASSQTGATDTQYF	TGTGCCAGCAGCCAAACAGGAGCCACAGATACGCAGTATTTT
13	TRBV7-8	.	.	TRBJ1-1	CASSSDLVTEAFF	TGTGCCAGCAGCTCAGACCTCGTCACTGAAGCTTTCTTT
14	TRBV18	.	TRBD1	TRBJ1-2	CASSPGTGGYGYTF	TGTGCCAGCTCACCCGGGACAGGGGGCTATGGCTACACCTTC
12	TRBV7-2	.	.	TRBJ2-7	CASSFPPGEQYF	TGTGCCAGCAGCTTCCCACCGGGCGAGCAGTACTTC
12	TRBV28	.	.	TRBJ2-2	CASSLDTGELFF	TGTGCCAGCAGTTTAGATACGGGGGAGCTGTTTTTT
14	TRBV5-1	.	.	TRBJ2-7	CASGPAGTAYEQYF	TGCGCCAGCGGACCGGCGGGGACCGCCTACGAGCAGTACTTC